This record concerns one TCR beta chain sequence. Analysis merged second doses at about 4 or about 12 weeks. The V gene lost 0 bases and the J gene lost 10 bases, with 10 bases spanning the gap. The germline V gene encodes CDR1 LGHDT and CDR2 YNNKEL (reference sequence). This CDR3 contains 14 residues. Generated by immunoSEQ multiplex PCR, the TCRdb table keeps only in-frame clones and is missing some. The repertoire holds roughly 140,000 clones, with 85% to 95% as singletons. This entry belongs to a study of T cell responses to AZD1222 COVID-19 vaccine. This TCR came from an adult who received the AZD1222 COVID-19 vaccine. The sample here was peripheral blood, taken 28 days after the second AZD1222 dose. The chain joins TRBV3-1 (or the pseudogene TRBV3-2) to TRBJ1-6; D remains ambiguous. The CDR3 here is CASSQDRERSPLHF. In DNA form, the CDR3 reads TGTGCCAGCAGCCAAGATAGGGAAAGGTCACCCCTCCACTTT.